These 6 T cell receptor beta chains originate from one sample sequenced in a study of blood T cell repertoires in COVID-19. The repertoire was sequenced with immunoSEQ multiplex PCR; TCRdb's copy has only in-frame clones and lacks some. This sample has 250,000 or so clones; approximately 86% occur once, and the top ten carry under 9%. The sequenced material came from peripheral blood. The receptor source for this set is a woman in her 70s with active or convalescent COVID-19.

The chain combines TRBV5-1 with TRBJ2-5; 8 nucleotides agree with TRBD2. This CDR3 spans 15 amino acids. Germline-derived CDR1 and CDR2 are SGHRS and YFSETQ. Trimming cost V 3 bases and J 5 bases; bases outside gene matches: 9. The CDR3 protein is CASSSGSGGFETQYF. In nucleotides, the CDR3 is TGCGCCAGCAGCTCCGGAAGCGGGGGTTTCGAGACCCAGTACTTC.

This chain uses TRBV11-2 with TRBJ1-5; possibly TRBD1 for D (6 bases). This CDR3 contains 15 residues. V shed 1 base and J shed 7 bases, with 14 bases lying between them. Germline-derived CDR1 and CDR2 are SGHAT and FQNNGV. The CDR3 nucleotides read TGTGCCAGCAGCTTAGGTACAGGGCCCCGACAGCCCCAGCATTTT. Protein product: CASSLGTGPRQPQHF.

V usage is TRBV10-3 and J usage is TRBJ1-1; 8 bases match TRBD1. Germline trimming cut 8 bases from V and 3 bases from J; bases unmatched to any gene: 5. This CDR3 comprises 13 residues. Germline V CDR1 and CDR2: ENHRY, SYGVKD. DNA of the CDR3: TGTGCCATCGCGGGACAGGCGGACACTGAAGCTTTCTTT. Amino acid sequence: CAIAGQADTEAFF.

This clone was detected only once. The rearrangement joins TRBV2 to TRBJ2-7; the match to TRBD1 covers 9 bases. The CDR3 length is 12 residues. V lost 8 bases to trimming and J lost 6 bases; unmatched junction nucleotides: 5. Germline V gene sequence: CDR1 SNHLY, CDR2 FYNNEI. CDR3 nucleotide sequence: TGTGCCAGCCGTGGACAGGGGAGCGAGCAGTACTTC. Protein sequence: CASRGQGSEQYF.

The rearrangement links TRBV7-9 to TRBJ2-3; 7 bases fit TRBD2. With V trimmed by 4 bases and J by 2 bases, 6 bases remained unmatched. Germline CDR1 is SEHNR and CDR2 is FQNEAQ (reference sequence). The CDR3 covers 15 residues. The CDR3 loop reads CASSSSSGLTDTQYF. In nucleotides, the CDR3 is TGTGCCAGCAGCTCTTCTAGCGGACTCACAGATACGCAGTATTTT.

V gene TRBV27 combines with J gene TRBJ1-3; 9 bases line up with TRBD1. Trimming took 3 bases from V and 3 from J; bases not matched to a gene: 6. This CDR3 spans 16 amino acids. CDR1 and CDR2 from the germline V gene are MNHEY and SMNVEV (reference sequence). In nucleotides, the CDR3 is TGTGCCAGCAGTTTCAGTGGACAGGGGCTTGGAAACACCATATATTTT. This translates into CASSFSGQGLGNTIYF.